These 21 T cell receptor beta chains share one sample of origin, sequenced in a study of molecular identifiers for immune sequencing clone quantification. From the PCR reads, TCRdb called clonotypes with MiXCR, one entry per CDR3 protein. Found here are about 510,000 distinct CDR3 sequences, under 30% of them singletons; the top ten hold roughly 0.77%. Sequencing used naive CD8+ T cells from blood, with Jurkat cell RNA spiked in. As to subset: FACS-sorted CD8+CD4-CCR7+CD45RA+ naive T cells. The receptor set was obtained from a human donor in good health. Some libraries in this study had Jurkat cell RNA spiked in.

The chain has TRBV4-2 and TRBJ2-7, with D possibly being TRBD2 (5 bases). Germline V gives CDR1 LGHNA, CDR2 YNFKEQ. V lost 8 bases and J lost 0, with 17 bases in between. The CDR3 runs 15 residues. In DNA, the CDR3 is TGTGCCAGCGGCCCCGGGGTCGACTCCTCCTACGAGCAGTACTTC. It encodes CASGPGVDSSYEQYF.

The sample holds a few counts of this clonotype. The V and J genes are TRBV7-3 and TRBJ2-1; 8 bases map to TRBD2. Trimming removed 5 bases from V and 0 bases from J; junction bases left unmatched: 3. The CDR3 loop spans 15 amino acids. Germline V gene data show CDR1 as SGHTA and CDR2 as FQGTGA. The CDR3 DNA follows: TGTGCCAGCAGCGCCGGGGGGGTCTCCTACAATGAGCAGTTCTTC. This sequence encodes CASSAGGVSYNEQFF.

This clonotype was seen at least ten times. This chain links TRBV4-3 with TRBJ2-6; D unclear. Germline V lookup: CDR1 LGHNA, CDR2 YSLEER. V shed 3 bases and J shed 0 bases, with 6 bases lying between them. The CDR3 spans 15 residues. The CDR3 protein is CASSQDISGANVLTF. The CDR3 DNA reads TGCGCCAGCAGCCAGGATATCTCTGGGGCCAACGTCCTGACTTTC.

This clonotype came up a few times. This chain connects TRBV20-1 to TRBJ1-1; D gene unclear. Germline V gene lookup returns CDR1 DFQATT and CDR2 SNEGSKA (reference sequence). Trimming took 0 bases from V and 4 from J, leaving 15 bases between them. The CDR3 consists of 15 residues. The CDR3 DNA is TGCAGTGCTAGAGACCTGAAGGGAGGAAGCACTGAAGCTTTCTTT. The encoded protein is CSARDLKGGSTEAFF.

This clonotype has at least ten counts. V gene TRBV5-6 combines with J gene TRBJ2-7; 7 bases line up with TRBD1. V shed 3 bases, J shed 3 bases, and the junction held 3 bases outside the gene matches. This CDR3 contains 13 residues. The germline CDR1 and CDR2 sequences are SGHDT and YYEEEE. CDR3 residues: CASSSWDSYEQYF. The CDR3 nucleotides read TGTGCCAGCAGCTCTTGGGACAGCTACGAGCAGTACTTC.

This clonotype came up a few times. The chain combines TRBV7-9 with TRBJ2-3; TRBD2 matches at 7 bases. With V trimmed by 0 bases and J by 3 bases, 15 bases remained unmatched. Germline V gene lookup returns CDR1 SEHNR and CDR2 FQNEAQ (reference sequence). The CDR3 runs 19 residues. This CDR3 reads CASSLAHREWEGTTDTQYF. CDR3 DNA sequence: TGTGCCAGCAGCTTAGCCCACCGGGAGTGGGAGGGCACGACAGATACGCAGTATTTT. Based on the CDR3 plus reference TRBV7-9 and TRBJ2-3, the full variable domain is DTGVSQNPRHKITKRGQNVTFRCDPISEHNRLYWYRQTLGQGPEFLTYFQNEAQLEKSRLLSDRFSAERPKGSFSTLEIQRTEQGDSAMYLCASSLAHREWEGTTDTQYFGPGTRLTVL.

J is TRBJ2-7 and V is TRBV27; no clear D gene. The germline CDR1 and CDR2 sequences are MNHEY and SMNVEV (reference sequence). V lost 6 bases and J lost 3, with 18 bases in between. CDR3 length: 15 amino acids. The CDR3 spells CASSPIQEAFYEQYF. The CDR3 nucleotides are TGTGCCAGCAGCCCTATCCAAGAAGCTTTCTACGAGCAGTACTTC.

Note on this clonotype: The junction does not match germline at one end; this may be a read error. CDR3 sequence reads: CASSLSGQGAYGQYF. DNA for the CDR3: TGTGCCAGCAGTTTATCAGGGCAGGGGGCTTACGGGCAGTACTTC. V usage is TRBV27 and J usage is TRBJ2-7; 8 bases fit TRBD1. Germline V lookup: CDR1 MNHEY, CDR2 SMNVEV (reference sequence). The CDR3 covers 15 residues.

For this clonotype: A read error may explain this, as a much larger clone is one base away. V is TRBV6-2 or TRBV6-3 and J is TRBJ1-4; weak D call: TRBD1 (5 bases). V was trimmed by 4 bases and J by 4 bases, leaving 7 bases between them. Germline V CDR1 and CDR2: MNHEY, SVGEGT. The CDR3 covers 13 residues. In DNA, the CDR3 is TGTGCCAGCAGTTCTAGGGGTAATGAAAAACTGTTTTTT. Protein: CASSSRGNEKLFF.

The chain recombines TRBV13 with TRBJ2-3, with 11 nucleotides matching TRBD2. V shed 5 bases and J 8 bases; nucleotides not matched to a gene: 12. Germline-derived CDR1 and CDR2 are PRHDT and FYEKMQ (reference sequence). The CDR3 spans 16 residues. DNA of the CDR3: TGTGCCAGCAGCCCATTACTAGCGGGAGATGAAGCTACGCAGTATTTT. As protein: CASSPLLAGDEATQYF.

This clonotype was picked up many times. The genes are TRBV30 and TRBJ2-3; D is unclear. The V gene's germline CDR1 is GTSNPN and CDR2 SVGIG (reference sequence). V lost 0 bases to trimming and J lost 4 bases, with 5 bases between them. The CDR3 has 12 amino acids. This CDR3 reads CAWSVNPDTQYF. The CDR3 DNA reads TGTGCCTGGAGTGTAAATCCAGATACGCAGTATTTT.

This clonotype was seen at least ten times. The chain links TRBV29-1 to TRBJ1-1; the match to TRBD1 covers 8 bases. V gave up 1 base and J gave up 1 base; unmatched junction bases: 2. This CDR3 contains 14 residues. Germline-derived CDR1 and CDR2 are SQVTM and ANQGSEA. CDR3 protein: CSVEGDRGNTEAFF. The CDR3 DNA reads TGCAGCGTTGAAGGTGACAGGGGGAACACTGAAGCTTTCTTT.

This rearrangement joins TRBV19 to TRBJ1-1, with D perhaps TRBD1 (5 bases). The CDR3 totals 15 residues. Germline V gene lookup returns CDR1 LNHDA and CDR2 SQIVND (reference sequence). V lost 2 bases and J 0 bases, leaving 10 bases between the germline ends. The CDR3 sequence is CASSILGVMNTEAFF. The DNA of the CDR3 is TGTGCCAGTAGTATACTAGGGGTCATGAACACTGAAGCTTTCTTT.

The rearrangement uses TRBV6-6 and TRBJ1-6; D gene ambiguous. Between the trimmed V and J ends, which lost 2 bases and 8 bases, there was a span of 13 bases. Germline loops: CDR1 MNHNY, CDR2 SVGAGI (reference sequence). This CDR3 spans 15 amino acids. The CDR3 DNA sequence: TGTGCCAGCAGTTACGCGTACCTGGATCATTCACCCCTCCACTTT. Encoded protein: CASSYAYLDHSPLHF.

This clonotype was observed a few times. The chain links TRBV7-9 to TRBJ2-2; 8 bases agree with TRBD2. V lost 0 bases, J lost 9 bases, and 18 bases stayed unmatched. The CDR3 totals 19 residues. The germline gives CDR1 SEHNR, CDR2 FQNEAQ (reference sequence). The CDR3 coding sequence is TGTGCCAGCAGCTTAGCGTTTAACCAACCGCGGACTAGCCCCAGGGAGCTGTTTTTT. This gives the protein CASSLAFNQPRTSPRELFF. Together with reference TRBV7-9 and TRBJ2-2, the CDR3 gives the full variable domain: DTGVSQNPRHKITKRGQNVTFRCDPISEHNRLYWYRQTLGQGPEFLTYFQNEAQLEKSRLLSDRFSAERPKGSFSTLEIQRTEQGDSAMYLCASSLAFNQPRTSPRELFFGEGSRLTVL.

The chain employs TRBV27 and TRBJ2-7; D might be TRBD1 (6 bases). Germline V gives CDR1 MNHEY, CDR2 SMNVEV (reference sequence). With 2 bases removed from V and 4 bases from J, the gap between germline ends came to 15 bases. There are 15 residues in the CDR3. CDR3 nucleotides: TGTGCCAGCAGTTTACAATCCGGGACAACTTACGAGCAGTACTTC. Its translation is CASSLQSGTTYEQYF.

This clonotype was seen a handful of times. The chain recombines TRBV24-1 with TRBJ2-3, with D possibly being TRBD2 (6 bases). Germline-derived CDR1 and CDR2 are KGHDR and SFDVKD. The CDR3 length is 11 residues. The V and J ends lost 8 bases and 5 bases respectively, with 7 bases between them. The CDR3 spells CATKEGDTQYF. The CDR3 DNA reads as TGTGCCACCAAGGAGGGAGATACGCAGTATTTT.

The rearrangement links TRBV9 to TRBJ1-4; 7 bases match TRBD1. Trimming cost V 3 bases and J 7 bases; bases outside gene matches: 9. The CDR3 covers 15 residues. Germline V gives CDR1 SGDLS, CDR2 YYNGEE. In nucleotides, the CDR3 is TGTGCCAGCAGCGCAGGGACAGTTGTTGGTGAAAAACTGTTTTTT. Its translation is CASSAGTVVGEKLFF. Together with reference TRBV9 and TRBJ1-4, the CDR3 gives the full variable domain: DSGVTQTPKHLITATGQRVTLRCSPRSGDLSVYWYQQSLDQGLQFLIQYYNGEERAKGNILERFSAQQFPDLHSELNLSSLELGDSALYFCASSAGTVVGEKLFFGSGTQLSVL.

This clonotype was detected ten times or more. This chain joins TRBV21-1 and TRBJ2-7. TRBV21-1 is shown as a pseudogene. The CDR3 is 17 residues long. The CDR3 loop is CASSKALWRSSGGEQYF. The CDR3 nucleotides read TGTGCCAGCAGCAAAGCGCTTTGGAGGAGCAGTGGTGGGGAGCAGTACTTC.

This clonotype was detected many times. The chain combines TRBV7-9 with TRBJ1-1; D possibly corresponds to TRBD1 (5 bases). The CDR3 is 15 amino acids. Germline CDR1 reads SEHNR; CDR2 reads FQNEAQ (reference sequence). The V end lost 6 bases, the J end lost 5 bases, and 19 bases lay between the germline ends. CDR3 residues: CASSGNRSPRTEAFF. In nucleotides, the CDR3 is TGTGCCAGCAGTGGGAACAGGTCGCCGAGGACTGAAGCTTTCTTT.

This clonotype was seen at least ten times. The chain has TRBV20-1 and TRBJ2-7, with D tentatively TRBD1 (6 bases). Per germline, CDR1 DFQATT and CDR2 SNEGSKA (reference sequence). Between the trimmed V and J ends, which lost 0 bases and 3 bases, there was a span of 9 bases. This CDR3 is built from 13 residues. CDR3: CSAREGAGYEQYF. CDR3 in DNA: TGCAGTGCTAGAGAGGGGGCCGGCTACGAGCAGTACTTC.